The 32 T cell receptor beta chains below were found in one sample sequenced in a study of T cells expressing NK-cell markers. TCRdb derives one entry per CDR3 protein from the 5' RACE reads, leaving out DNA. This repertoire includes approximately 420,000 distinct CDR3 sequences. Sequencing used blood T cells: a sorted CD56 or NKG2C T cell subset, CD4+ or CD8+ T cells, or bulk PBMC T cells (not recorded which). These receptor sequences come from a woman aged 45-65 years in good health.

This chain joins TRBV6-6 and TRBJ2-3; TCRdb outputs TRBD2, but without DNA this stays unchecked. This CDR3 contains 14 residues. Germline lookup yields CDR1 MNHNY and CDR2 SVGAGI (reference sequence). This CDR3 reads CASSYDTRGDTQYF.

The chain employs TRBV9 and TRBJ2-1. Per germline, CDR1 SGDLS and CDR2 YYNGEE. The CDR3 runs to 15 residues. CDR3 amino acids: CASSVGGRTFNEQFF.

CDR3 amino acids: CSARDPWGGLNEQYF. The chain recombines TRBV20-1 with TRBJ2-7; TCRdb outputs TRBD1, but without DNA this stays unchecked. The length of the CDR3 is 15 residues. The V gene's germline CDR1 is DFQATT and CDR2 SNEGSKA (reference sequence).

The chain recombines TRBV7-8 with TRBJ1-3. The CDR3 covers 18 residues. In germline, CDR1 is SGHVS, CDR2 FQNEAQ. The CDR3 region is CASSLGFGGSSRGNTIYF.

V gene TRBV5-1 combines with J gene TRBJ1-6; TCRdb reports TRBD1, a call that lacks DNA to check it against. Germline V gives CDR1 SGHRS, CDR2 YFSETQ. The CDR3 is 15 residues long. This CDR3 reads CASSFRTGGGSPLHF.

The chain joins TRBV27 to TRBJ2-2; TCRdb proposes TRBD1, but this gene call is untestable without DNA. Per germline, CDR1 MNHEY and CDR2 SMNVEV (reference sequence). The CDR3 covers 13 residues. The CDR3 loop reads CASSSRQSGELFF.

CDR3 amino acids: CASSLMAGEAFF. The V call is TRBV7-2, the J call TRBJ1-1. The CDR3 is 12 residues long. Germline values: CDR1 SGHTA, CDR2 FQGNSA.

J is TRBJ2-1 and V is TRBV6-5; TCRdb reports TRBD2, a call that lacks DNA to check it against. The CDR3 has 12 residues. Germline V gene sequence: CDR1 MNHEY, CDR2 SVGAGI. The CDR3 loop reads CASSQTRGEQFF.

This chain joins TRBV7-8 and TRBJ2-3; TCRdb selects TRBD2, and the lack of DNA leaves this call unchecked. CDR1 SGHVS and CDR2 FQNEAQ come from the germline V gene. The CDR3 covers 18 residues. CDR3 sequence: CASSSPPGTSGRTDTQYF.

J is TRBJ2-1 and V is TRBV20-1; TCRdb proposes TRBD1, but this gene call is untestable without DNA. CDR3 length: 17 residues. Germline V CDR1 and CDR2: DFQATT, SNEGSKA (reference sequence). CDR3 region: CSARDPGGTSSYNEQFF.

The CDR3 loop is CASKRTGPGLYNSPLHF. The chain recombines TRBV12-3 or TRBV12-4 with TRBJ1-6; TCRdb reports TRBD1, a call that lacks DNA to check it against. The CDR3 spans 17 residues.

The CDR3: CASSQYSNQPQHF. The chain employs TRBV4-1 and TRBJ1-5. Germline CDR1 is MGHRA and CDR2 is YSYEKL. This CDR3 has 13 residues.

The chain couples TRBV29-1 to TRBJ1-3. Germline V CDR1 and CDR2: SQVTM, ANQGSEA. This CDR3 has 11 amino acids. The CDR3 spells CSGRTGNTIYF.

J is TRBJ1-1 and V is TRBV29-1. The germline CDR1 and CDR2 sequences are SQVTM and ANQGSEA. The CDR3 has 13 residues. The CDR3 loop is CSWGRTPNTEAFF.

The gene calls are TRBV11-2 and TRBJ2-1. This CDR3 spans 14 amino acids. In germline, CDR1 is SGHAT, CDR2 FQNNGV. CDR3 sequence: CASSFHGSYNEQFF.

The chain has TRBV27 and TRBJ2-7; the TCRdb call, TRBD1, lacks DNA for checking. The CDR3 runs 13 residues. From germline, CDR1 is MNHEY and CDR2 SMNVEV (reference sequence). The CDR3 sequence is CASSFRESYEQYF.

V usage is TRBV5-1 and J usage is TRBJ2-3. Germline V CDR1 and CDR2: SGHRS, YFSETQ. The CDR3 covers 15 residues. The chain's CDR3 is CASSRADESTDTQYF.

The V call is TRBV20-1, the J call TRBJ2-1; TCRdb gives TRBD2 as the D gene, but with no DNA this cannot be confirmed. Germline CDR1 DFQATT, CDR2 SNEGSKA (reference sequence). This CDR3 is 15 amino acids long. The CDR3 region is CSARDSSGSFYEQFF.

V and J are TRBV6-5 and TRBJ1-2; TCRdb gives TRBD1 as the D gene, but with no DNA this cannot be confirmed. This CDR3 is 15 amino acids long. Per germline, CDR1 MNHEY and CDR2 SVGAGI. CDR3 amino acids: CASNSGPGGVGGYTF.

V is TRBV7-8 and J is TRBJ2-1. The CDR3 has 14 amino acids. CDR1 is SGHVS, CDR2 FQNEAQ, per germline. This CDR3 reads CASSLGQFSDEQFF.

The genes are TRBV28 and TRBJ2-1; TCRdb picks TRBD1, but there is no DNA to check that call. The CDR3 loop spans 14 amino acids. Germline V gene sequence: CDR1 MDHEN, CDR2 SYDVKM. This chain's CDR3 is CASSIPGKLNEQFF.

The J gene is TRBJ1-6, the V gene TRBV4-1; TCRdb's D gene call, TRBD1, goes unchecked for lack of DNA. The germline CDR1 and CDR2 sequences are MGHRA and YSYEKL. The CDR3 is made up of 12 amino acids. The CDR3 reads CASSQVGGSLHF.

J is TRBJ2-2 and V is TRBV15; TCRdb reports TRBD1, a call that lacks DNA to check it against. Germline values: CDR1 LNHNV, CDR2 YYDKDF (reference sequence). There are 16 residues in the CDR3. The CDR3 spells CATSRVGQGITGELFF.

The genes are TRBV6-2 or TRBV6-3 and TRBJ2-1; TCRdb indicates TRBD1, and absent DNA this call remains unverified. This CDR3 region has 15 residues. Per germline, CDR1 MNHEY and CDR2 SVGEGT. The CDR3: CASRPLAREGGEQFF.

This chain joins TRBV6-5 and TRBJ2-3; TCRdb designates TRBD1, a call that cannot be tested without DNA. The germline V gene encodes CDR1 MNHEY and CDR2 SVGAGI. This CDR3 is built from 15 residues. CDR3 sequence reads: CASSPRRGSTDTQYF.

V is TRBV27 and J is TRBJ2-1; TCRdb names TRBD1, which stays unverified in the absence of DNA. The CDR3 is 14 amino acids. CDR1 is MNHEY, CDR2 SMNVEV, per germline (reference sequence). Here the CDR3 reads CASRRQSTYNEQFF.

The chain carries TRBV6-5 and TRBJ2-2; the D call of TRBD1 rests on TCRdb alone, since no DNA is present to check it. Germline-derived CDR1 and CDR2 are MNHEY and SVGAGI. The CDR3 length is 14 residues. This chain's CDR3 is CASSPTGGTGELFF.

CDR3 in amino acids: CASSQDWGGEQFF. The chain couples TRBV3-1 to TRBJ2-1; TCRdb's D call, TRBD1, is unchecked because there is no DNA. Germline V gene lookup returns CDR1 LGHDT and CDR2 YNNKEL (reference sequence). The CDR3 has 13 residues.

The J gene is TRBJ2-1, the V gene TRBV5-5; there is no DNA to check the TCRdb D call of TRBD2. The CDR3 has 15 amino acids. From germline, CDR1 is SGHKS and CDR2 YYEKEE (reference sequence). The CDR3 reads CASSLSSSGRGEQFF.

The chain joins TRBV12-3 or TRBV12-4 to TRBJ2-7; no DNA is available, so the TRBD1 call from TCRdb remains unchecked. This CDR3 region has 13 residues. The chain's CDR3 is CAIPGHLSYEQYF.

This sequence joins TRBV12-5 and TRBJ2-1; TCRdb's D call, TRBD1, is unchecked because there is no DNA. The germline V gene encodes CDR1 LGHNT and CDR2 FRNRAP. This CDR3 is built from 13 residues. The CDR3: CASGIRTGDEQFF.

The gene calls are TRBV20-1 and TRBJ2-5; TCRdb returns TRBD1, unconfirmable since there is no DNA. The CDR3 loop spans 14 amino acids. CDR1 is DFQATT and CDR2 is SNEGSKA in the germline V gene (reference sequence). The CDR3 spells CSARDLAPEGTQYF.